This T cell receptor (beta chain) was profiled in a study of early T cells in non-severe SARS-CoV-2 infection. This clonotype was observed many times. Its antigen is unidentified. In the library, individual cDNA molecules carried attached unique molecular identifiers. TCRdb reprocessed the 5' RACE reads with MiXCR, giving one entry per CDR3 protein. The repertoire consists of 30,000 to 40,000 distinct CDR3 sequences, with over 3.5% occurring once and the leading ten covering 16%. Notes on the study in general: Matching results from VDJdb favored anti-spike CD8 responses, leaving private and CD4 specificities undetected.

CDR1 and CDR2 from the germline V gene are MNHEY and SVGEGT. This CDR3 has 15 amino acids. V dropped 6 bases and J dropped 10; count of bases not matched to a gene: 11. The sequencing input was whole blood. This TCR derives from an adult who was a healthcare worker with PCR-confirmed SARS-CoV-2 infection or an uninfected control (not recorded which). J is TRBJ1-6 and V is TRBV6-2 or TRBV6-3, with 8 bases identical to TRBD1. The CDR3, as DNA: TGTGCCAGCAGCTACACCCAGGGGGCCAACTCACCCCTCCACTTT. Encoded protein: CASSYTQGANSPLHF.